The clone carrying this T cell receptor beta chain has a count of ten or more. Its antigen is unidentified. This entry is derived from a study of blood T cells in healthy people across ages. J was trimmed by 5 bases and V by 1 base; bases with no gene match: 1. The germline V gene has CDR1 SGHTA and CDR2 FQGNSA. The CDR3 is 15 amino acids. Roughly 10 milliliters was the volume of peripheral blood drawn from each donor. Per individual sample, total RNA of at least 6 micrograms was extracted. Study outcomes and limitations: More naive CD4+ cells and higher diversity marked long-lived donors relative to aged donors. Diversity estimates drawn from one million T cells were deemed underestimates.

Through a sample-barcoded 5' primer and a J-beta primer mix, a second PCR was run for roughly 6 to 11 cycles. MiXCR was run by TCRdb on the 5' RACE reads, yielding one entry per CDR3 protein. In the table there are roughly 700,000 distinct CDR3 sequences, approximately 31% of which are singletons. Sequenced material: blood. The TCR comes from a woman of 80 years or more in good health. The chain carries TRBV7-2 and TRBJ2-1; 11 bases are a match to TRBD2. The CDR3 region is CASSLGLAGNNEQFF. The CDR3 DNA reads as TGTGCCAGCAGCTTAGGACTAGCGGGGAACAATGAGCAGTTCTTC.